This T cell receptor beta chain was captured by sequencing in a study of identical twins. MiXCR, applied by TCRdb to the 5' RACE reads, yields one record per CDR3 protein. The sample has approximately 890,000 distinct CDR3 sequences, approximately 13% seen once. This clonotype showed up just a few times. The same specimen was also included in a second study, on yellow fever vaccine responses in identical twins.

This receptor was taken from a young woman in good health. The specimen was PBMCs.

CDR3 nucleotide sequence: TGTGCCAGCAGCCTGAATTCCCCTACCTACGCCCAAGAGACCCAGTACTTC. Its protein product is CASSLNSPTYAQETQYF. The V gene is TRBV14, the J gene TRBJ2-5; no clear D. Trimming shortened V by 4 bases and J by 1 base, and 19 bases separated the two germline ends. CDR1 SGHDN and CDR2 FVKESK come from the germline V gene. The CDR3 runs to 17 residues.